The table lists the clone carrying this T cell receptor beta chain with a few counts. What it binds is not known. A second PCR, run for about 7 to 11 cycles, used a sample-barcoded 5' primer plus a J-beta primer mix. The authors tagged each cDNA molecule using a template-switch adaptor with 12 random nucleotides. TCRdb independently ran MiXCR on the 5' RACE reads; one entry per CDR3 protein. Here the sample spans about 1.6 million distinct CDR3 sequences, about 35% being singletons. This sample is part of a study of blood T cells in healthy people across ages. The donors, healthy Caucasians from Russia, were aged roughly 6 to 90. Trimming removed 4 bases at V and 6 bases at J, with 22 bases between. Per germline, CDR1 SGHRS and CDR2 YFSETQ. The CDR3 loop spans 16 amino acids. General observations from the study: A greater number of naive CD4+ cells and higher diversity distinguished long-lived donors from aged donors.

This receptor was obtained from a woman younger than 45 in good health. The source material was blood. The J gene is TRBJ1-2, the V gene TRBV5-1, with D perhaps TRBD1 (6 bases). The CDR3 sequence: CASSPSGGPTGDGYTF. The CDR3 DNA reads TGCGCCAGCAGCCCGTCGGGGGGCCCAACCGGGGATGGCTACACCTTC.